The 30 T cell receptor beta chains presented below share a single source sample, sequenced in a study of T cell responses to AZD1222 COVID-19 vaccine. The data were produced by immunoSEQ multiplex PCR, yet TCRdb's version contains in-frame clones alone and is incomplete. Of roughly 100,000 clones listed, roughly 86% were seen once; the top ten hold roughly a tenth. This specimen consisted of peripheral blood, obtained 28 days after the second AZD1222 dose. These receptors were collected from an adult who received the AZD1222 COVID-19 vaccine.

In its sample, this clone was seen a few times. The gene calls are TRBV4-3 and TRBJ1-4, with TRBD1 matching 7 bases. CDR3 length: 14 amino acids. With 1 base clipped from V and 7 bases from J, the junction kept 3 bases outside the gene matches. Germline CDR1 and CDR2: LGHNA and YSLEER. The CDR3 here is CASSQVGGGEKLFF. CDR3 bases: TGCGCCAGCAGCCAAGTAGGGGGCGGTGAAAAACTGTTTTTT.

This clone was seen once. The chain employs TRBV19 and TRBJ1-1, with 11 bases lining up with TRBD1. The germline gives CDR1 LNHDA, CDR2 SQIVND (reference sequence). With 5 bases clipped from V and 1 base from J, the junction kept 6 bases outside the gene matches. CDR3 size: 16 residues. The CDR3 DNA follows: TGTGCCAGTAGTGGCTGGACAGGGGGCCGGAACACTGAAGCTTTCTTT. Its protein product is CASSGWTGGRNTEAFF.

The chain uses TRBV10-3 and TRBJ1-5, with D unresolved. CDR1 is ENHRY and CDR2 is SYGVKD in the germline V gene. Between the trimmed V and J ends, which lost 0 bases and 6 bases, there was a span of 9 bases. The CDR3 totals 14 residues. As DNA, the CDR3 is TGTGCCATCAGTGAGTCCAAGGGAACTCAGCCCCAGCATTTT. Translation gives CAISESKGTQPQHF.

The chain links TRBV10-3 to TRBJ2-7; D might be TRBD1 (6 bases). V was trimmed by 2 bases and J by 9 bases, leaving 17 bases between them. This CDR3 has 14 amino acids. The V gene's germline CDR1 is ENHRY and CDR2 SYGVKD. CDR3 loop: CAISETGPPRGQYF. The CDR3 nucleotides read TGTGCCATCAGTGAGACAGGGCCCCCCAGGGGGCAGTACTTC.

J is TRBJ2-1 and V is TRBV12-3 or TRBV12-4; tentatively, D is TRBD2 (6 bases). The CDR3 contains 12 residues. Trimming took 3 bases from V and 9 from J, leaving 9 bases between them. The DNA of the CDR3 is TGTGCCAGCAGTTTTCAGGGAGGTGAGCAGTTCTTC. Its translation: CASSFQGGEQFF.

This clone was found a few times. The rearrangement links TRBV30 to TRBJ1-2, with D possibly being TRBD1 (5 bases). This CDR3 is 14 amino acids long. The V end lost 0 bases, the J end lost 6 bases, and 14 bases lay between the germline ends. CDR1 and CDR2 (germline): GTSNPN, SVGIG (reference sequence). The DNA for the CDR3 is TGTGCCTGGAGTGTAGGACACGGTATGGATGGCTACACCTTC. Translating gives CAWSVGHGMDGYTF.

The V gene is TRBV20-1, the J gene TRBJ2-6; D unresolved. The germline V gene has CDR1 DFQATT and CDR2 SNEGSKA (reference sequence). The CDR3 has 11 amino acids. The V and J ends lost 5 bases and 4 bases respectively, with 3 bases between them. The CDR3 DNA follows: TGCAGTGCTTACGGGGCCAACGTCCTGACTTTC. Amino acids: CSAYGANVLTF.

The chain combines TRBV4-1 with TRBJ2-1; TRBD2 matches at 9 bases. The CDR3 sequence is 15 residues long. Germline V gene sequence: CDR1 MGHRA, CDR2 YSYEKL. The V gene end was trimmed by 0 bases and the J gene end by 4 bases; junction bases not matched to a gene: 1. CDR3 sequence: CASSQESGGYNEQFF. The CDR3 DNA is TGCGCCAGCAGCCAAGAGAGCGGGGGGTACAATGAGCAGTTCTTC.

In this sample, this clone turned up a few times. This sequence joins TRBV28 and TRBJ1-2; 7 bases map to TRBD1. This CDR3 contains 14 residues. V shed 7 bases and J 8 bases; nucleotides not matched to a gene: 13. The V gene's germline CDR1 is MDHEN and CDR2 SYDVKM. CDR3 amino acids: CASTFWGRGRGYTF. The CDR3 DNA reads as TGTGCCAGCACCTTCTGGGGCAGGGGGAGAGGCTACACCTTC.

Only one count was recorded for this clone. V and J are TRBV18 and TRBJ2-5; a weak D match, TRBD1 (5 bases). The CDR3 runs 15 residues. Germline V gives CDR1 KGHSH, CDR2 LQKENI. Trimming removed 5 bases at V and 4 bases at J, with 17 bases between. CDR3: CASSSRVDGPETQYF. CDR3 sequence (DNA): TGTGCCAGCTCATCCAGGGTTGACGGGCCAGAGACCCAGTACTTC.

The rearrangement links TRBV6-2 or TRBV6-3 to TRBJ2-7; D may be TRBD2 (6 bases). Trimming removed 5 bases at V and 2 bases at J, with 16 bases between. The V gene's germline CDR1 is MNHEY and CDR2 SVGEGT. CDR3 length: 15 residues. DNA of the CDR3: TGTGCCAGCAGTCCCCCCCCGACTAGTACCTACGAGCAGTACTTC. Translation: CASSPPPTSTYEQYF.

The chain is built from TRBV7-2 and TRBJ2-2, with 8 bases fitting TRBD2. The ends lost 4 bases at V and 4 bases at J; junction bases unmatched: 8. Looked up from germline, CDR1 is SGHTA and CDR2 is FQGNSA. The length of the CDR3 is 16 residues. CDR3 region: CASSSLRGGPTGELFF. The CDR3 nucleotides are TGTGCCAGCAGCTCTCTCCGGGGGGGACCCACCGGGGAGCTGTTTTTT.

J is TRBJ2-3 and V is TRBV27; D is undetermined. In germline, CDR1 is MNHEY, CDR2 SMNVEV (reference sequence). The CDR3 covers 15 residues. V was shortened by 0 bases and J by 0 bases, with 7 bases between the two germline ends. In nucleotides, the CDR3 is TGTGCCAGCAGTTTATCGGAGCTCAGCACAGATACGCAGTATTTT. Translated, it gives CASSLSELSTDTQYF.

V usage is TRBV24-1 and J usage is TRBJ2-3; 8 bases are a match to TRBD2. The V and J ends lost 6 bases and 4 bases, in that order; junction bases with no gene match: 8. Germline-derived CDR1 and CDR2 are KGHDR and SFDVKD. This CDR3 is 15 amino acids long. CDR3 residues: CATSLPGLGSDTQYF. The CDR3 region has the DNA TGTGCCACCAGTCTTCCGGGACTAGGTTCAGATACGCAGTATTTT.

This clone showed up just a few times. CDR3 in amino acids: CSASRGEEAFF. CDR3 coding DNA: TGCAGTGCTAGTAGAGGGGAGGAGGCTTTCTTT. The chain joins TRBV20-1 to TRBJ1-1, with a weak D call TRBD1 (5 bases). Trimming left V 3 bases short and J 11 bases short, with 13 bases between. Germline-derived CDR1 and CDR2 are DFQATT and SNEGSKA (reference sequence). The CDR3 spans 11 residues.

This sequence joins TRBV7-8 and TRBJ1-2, with a tentative D call TRBD1 (5 bases). The CDR3 extends over 15 amino acids. Germline V gene data show CDR1 as SGHVS and CDR2 as FQNEAQ. V lost 1 base and J 5 bases, leaving 14 bases between the germline ends. The CDR3 coding sequence is TGTGCCAGCAGCTTAGTAAGGGGTTTAGGGTATGGCTACACCTTC. Residues: CASSLVRGLGYGYTF. The entire variable domain, with the rest obtained from reference TRBV7-8 and TRBJ1-2, is as follows: GAGVSQSPRYKVAKRGQDVALRCDPISGHVSLFWYQQALGQGPEFLTYFQNEAQLDKSGLPSDRFFAERPEGSVSTLKIQRTQQEDSAVYLCASSLVRGLGYGYTFGSGTRLTVV.

This chain joins TRBV6-5 and TRBJ2-3; D unclear. V was trimmed by 7 bases and J by 2 bases, leaving 4 bases between them. CDR1 and CDR2 (germline): MNHEY, SVGAGI. The CDR3 is 11 amino acids. CDR3 in amino acids: CASTITDTQYF. CDR3 sequence (DNA): TGTGCCAGCACCATCACAGATACGCAGTATTTT.

This clone appeared a few times. This chain links TRBV7-9 with TRBJ1-2, with TRBD1 as a possible D gene (5 bases). The V gene's germline CDR1 is SEHNR and CDR2 FQNEAQ (reference sequence). Trimming shortened V by 2 bases and J by 4 bases, and 11 bases separated the two germline ends. CDR3 length equals 14 residues. The CDR3 nucleotides are TGTGCCAGCAGCTTAATAGGGCAGGGCTATGGCTACACCTTC. Its translation is CASSLIGQGYGYTF.

The chain has TRBV19 and TRBJ1-1, with D perhaps matching TRBD1 (6 bases). Deletions cut 7 bases from V and 3 bases from J, with 12 bases between. Looked up from germline, CDR1 is LNHDA and CDR2 is SQIVND (reference sequence). CDR3 length equals 13 residues. The CDR3 DNA sequence: TGTGCCAGTAACGGGGGCTTGTACACTGAAGCTTTCTTT. It specifies CASNGGLYTEAFF.

Comment on this clone: Other DNA sequences of this sample code for an identical CDR3. This sequence joins TRBV7-2 and TRBJ2-3; D gene ambiguous. The CDR3 totals 14 residues. Trimming stripped 2 bases from V and 6 bases from J, with 12 bases between. Per germline, CDR1 SGHTA and CDR2 FQGNSA. The CDR3 here is CASSLLGWTDTQYF. CDR3 sequence (DNA): TGTGCCAGCAGCTTATTGGGGTGGACGGATACGCAGTATTTT.

V usage is TRBV4-2 and J usage is TRBJ2-5, with 8 bases lining up with TRBD2. The ends lost 5 bases at V and 5 bases at J; junction bases unmatched: 7. The CDR3 has 14 residues. Germline V gene lookup returns CDR1 LGHNA and CDR2 YNFKEQ. The CDR3 is CASSYGSGSETQYF. As DNA, the CDR3 is TGTGCCAGCAGCTACGGAAGCGGGAGTGAGACCCAGTACTTC.

The chain couples TRBV19 to TRBJ1-2; TRBD1 matches at 10 bases. Germline CDR1 is LNHDA and CDR2 is SQIVND (reference sequence). V was clipped by 7 bases and J by 4 bases; unmatched bases: 15. The CDR3 totals 17 residues. The CDR3 region has the DNA TGTGCCAGTACTCCGGGACAGGGGCAAAAAGTTATCTATGGCTACACCTTC. Protein: CASTPGQGQKVIYGYTF.

The chain has TRBV28 and TRBJ1-2; TRBD1 is a possible D gene (6 bases). The CDR3 is 16 amino acids. V shed 4 bases and J shed 8 bases, with 23 bases lying between them. The V gene's germline CDR1 is MDHEN and CDR2 SYDVKM. The CDR3 sequence is CASSWFADRLTGGYTF. The CDR3 region has the DNA TGTGCCAGCAGTTGGTTTGCGGACAGATTAACCGGGGGCTACACCTTC.

This clone is a singleton in its sample. V gene TRBV5-1 combines with J gene TRBJ2-5; perhaps TRBD2 as D (6 bases). The germline V gene has CDR1 SGHRS and CDR2 YFSETQ. V lost 4 bases, J lost 1 base, and 11 bases lay in between. The CDR3 extends over 14 amino acids. CDR3: CASSKETSQETQYF. The CDR3 DNA sequence: TGCGCCAGCAGCAAAGAGACTAGCCAAGAGACCCAGTACTTC.

The chain has TRBV6-6 and TRBJ2-7; D might be TRBD1 or TRBD2, each matching 5 bases. The CDR3 contains 14 residues. From germline, CDR1 is MNHNY and CDR2 SVGAGI (reference sequence). Trimming removed 5 bases from V and 3 bases from J, with 14 bases in between. CDR3 amino acids: CASSSSGRRYEQYF. DNA for the CDR3: TGTGCCAGCAGTAGTTCGGGACGGCGCTACGAGCAGTACTTC.

The CDR3 DNA reads as TGTGCCAGCAGCCCACTTAGCCTGGCAGGCTACACCTTC. It translates to CASSPLSLAGYTF. The rearrangement joins TRBV7-8 to TRBJ1-2; no reliable D call. With 5 bases removed from V and 8 bases from J, the gap between germline ends came to 15 bases. The CDR3 has 13 amino acids. Germline V gives CDR1 SGHVS, CDR2 FQNEAQ.

V and J are TRBV29-1 and TRBJ2-7; 11 bases match TRBD2. The germline V gene has CDR1 SQVTM and CDR2 ANQGSEA. CDR3 length: 17 amino acids. Germline trimming cut 2 bases from V and 3 bases from J; bases unmatched to any gene: 12. The CDR3 reads CSVESLAGGSNGYEQYF. CDR3 in DNA: TGCAGCGTTGAAAGCCTAGCGGGGGGCTCGAACGGCTACGAGCAGTACTTC.

For this clone: The same CDR3 arises from other DNA sequences in this sample as well. The V and J genes are TRBV6-5 and TRBJ2-7, with TRBD2 identical over 12 bases. The CDR3 runs 16 residues. Germline V gene sequence: CDR1 MNHEY, CDR2 SVGAGI. V lost 0 bases and J lost 2; bases outside the gene matches: 2. CDR3 residues: CASSYSRLAGAYEQYF. The DNA for the CDR3 is TGTGCCAGCAGTTACTCTAGACTAGCGGGGGCCTACGAGCAGTACTTC.

This chain uses TRBV6-5 with TRBJ2-2; D ambiguous. The CDR3 totals 12 residues. Trimming left V 5 bases short and J 10 bases short, with 11 bases between. CDR1 and CDR2 from the germline V gene are MNHEY and SVGAGI. As DNA, the CDR3 is TGTGCCAGCAGTCGACCCCTTTTGGAGCTGTTTTTT. It translates to CASSRPLLELFF.

This chain uses TRBV4-1 with TRBJ2-7; D might be TRBD2 (6 bases). This CDR3 has 14 amino acids. In germline, CDR1 is MGHRA, CDR2 YSYEKL. Deletions cut 6 bases from V and 4 bases from J, with 16 bases between. The CDR3 nucleotides read TGCGCCAGCAGGATGGTCGGGGGTTCTTACGAGCAGTACTTC. Translating it yields CASRMVGGSYEQYF.